These 6 T cell receptor beta chains originate from one sample sequenced in a study of T cells after yellow fever vaccination. TCRdb reprocessed the 5' RACE reads via MiXCR and lists one record per CDR3 protein. Of some 500,000 distinct CDR3 sequences listed, 13% are singletons. The source material was PBMCs, sampled on the day of the yellow fever booster vaccination. The receptors stem from a young man who received the YFV17D yellow fever vaccine.

The chain links TRBV4-3 to TRBJ2-3, with D perhaps TRBD1 (5 bases). Between the trimmed V and J ends, which lost 1 base and 3 bases, there was a span of 5 bases. The germline V gene has CDR1 LGHNA and CDR2 YSLEER. This CDR3 contains 13 residues. CDR3 sequence reads: CASSQGTTDTQYF. CDR3 DNA sequence: TGCGCCAGCAGCCAAGGGACAACAGATACGCAGTATTTT.

This chain connects TRBV30 to TRBJ1-2; 7 positions match TRBD1. In germline, CDR1 is GTSNPN, CDR2 SVGIG (reference sequence). The ends lost 2 bases at V and 2 bases at J; junction bases unmatched: 14. The CDR3 length is 17 residues. CDR3 sequence: CAWSYRGPSNFNYGYTF. The CDR3 bases are TGTGCCTGGAGTTACAGGGGCCCCTCCAACTTCAACTATGGCTACACCTTC.

The gene calls are TRBV5-4 and TRBJ2-7; unclear D gene. The length of the CDR3 is 13 residues. Per the germline V gene, CDR1 is SGHNT and CDR2 is YYREEE (reference sequence). The V end was cut by 4 bases, the J end by 6 bases, with 14 bases between. In DNA form, the CDR3 reads TGTGCCAGCAGCGTAGGCGAAAGGTCCGAGCAGTACTTC. This gives the protein CASSVGERSEQYF.

This clonotype occurred a few times. This chain connects TRBV28 to TRBJ1-5; the D is unclear. The CDR3 totals 11 residues. V lost 6 bases, J lost 6 bases, and 6 bases lay in between. CDR1 is MDHEN, CDR2 SYDVKM, per germline. In nucleotides, the CDR3 is TGTGCCAGCAGCGATTCTCAGCCCCAGCATTTT. Translated, it gives CASSDSQPQHF. The variable domain in full, completed from reference TRBV28 and TRBJ1-5, reads DVKVTQSSRYLVKRTGEKVFLECVQDMDHENMFWYRQDPGLGLRLIYFSYDVKMKEKGDIPEGYSVSREKKERFSLILESASTNQTSMYLCASSDSQPQHFGDGTRLSIL.

This clonotype was detected a few times. The gene calls are TRBV19 and TRBJ2-3; 8 positions match TRBD1. This CDR3 has 14 residues. The J segment lost 3 bases and the V segment lost 3 bases, leaving 2 bases of the junction unmatched. Germline V gene data show CDR1 as LNHDA and CDR2 as SQIVND (reference sequence). CDR3 amino acids: CASSIGQGTDTQYF. In DNA, the CDR3 is TGTGCCAGTAGTATTGGACAGGGAACAGATACGCAGTATTTT.

This clonotype was detected only a few times. The V call is TRBV28, the J call TRBJ2-2; D is possibly TRBD1 (6 bases). The CDR3 runs 18 residues. The V gene lost 10 bases and the J gene lost 3 bases, with 27 bases spanning the gap. CDR1 is MDHEN and CDR2 is SYDVKM in the germline V gene. The CDR3 nucleotides are TGTGCCACACCCCCCCCCACGGGCCAGGGGACCTACACCGGGGAGCTGTTTTTT. Its protein product is CATPPPTGQGTYTGELFF. The full variable domain, in which reference TRBV28 and TRBJ2-2 provide the parts outside the CDR3, is DVKVTQSSRYLVKRTGEKVFLECVQDMDHENMFWYRQDPGLGLRLIYFSYDVKMKEKGDIPEGYSVSREKKERFSLILESASTNQTSMYLCATPPPTGQGTYTGELFFGEGSRLTVL.